This TCR beta chain was recorded in a study of spatial heterogeneity in lung cancer. The V end lost 6 bases, the J end lost 2 bases, and 11 bases lay between the germline ends. Per the germline V gene, CDR1 is SQVTM and CDR2 is ANQGSEA. This CDR3 is 13 amino acids long. Every molecule of TCR cDNA had its own unique molecular identifier. TCRdb reanalysed the 5' RACE reads using MiXCR and keeps one entry per CDR3 protein. The table shows about 82,000 distinct CDR3 sequences, with roughly 13% occurring only once. In its sample, this clonotype was seen a few times. Specified time point: sample taken at primary tumor resection. Unsorted whole RNA samples from tumor, nontumor lung or frozen PBMC were sequenced.

This receptor was identified in a male donor with early-stage non-small cell lung cancer. The chain employs TRBV29-1 and TRBJ2-1; TRBD2 might be the D (5 bases). The sample in question was PBMCs, obtained at surgery. CDR3: CSVLPGTYNEQFF. CDR3 DNA sequence: TGCAGCGTCCTTCCGGGAACCTACAATGAGCAGTTCTTC.